This T cell receptor beta chain appears in the sequencing data of a study of cytomegalovirus exposure and HLA in healthy donors. The germline V and J ends were trimmed by 6 bases and 5 bases, with 13 bases remaining between them. The CDR3 spans 13 residues. From germline, CDR1 is LNHDA and CDR2 SQIVND (reference sequence). 60 Vbeta and 13 Jbeta primers were used in PCR. Clones were sequenced by immunoSEQ multiplex PCR, and TCRdb holds only the in-frame ones, with some missing. The repertoire includes approximately 150,000 clones, roughly 72% of them detected once, and approximately 2% sits in the top ten. Concerning this clone: The antigen remains undetermined.

Study outcomes and limitations: The study listed 164 cytomegalovirus-associated TCR beta chains. As a later analysis revealed, most CMV-associated TCR beta chains appeared HLA-restricted.

The sequence was collected from a man aged 35 to 55 in good health and CMV-seronegative. The sequenced material came from PBMCs. This sequence joins TRBV19 and TRBJ1-2; D ambiguous. The CDR3, as DNA: TGTGCCAGTAGGAAAAACCTCAGTTATGGCTACACCTTC. Amino acids: CASRKNLSYGYTF.